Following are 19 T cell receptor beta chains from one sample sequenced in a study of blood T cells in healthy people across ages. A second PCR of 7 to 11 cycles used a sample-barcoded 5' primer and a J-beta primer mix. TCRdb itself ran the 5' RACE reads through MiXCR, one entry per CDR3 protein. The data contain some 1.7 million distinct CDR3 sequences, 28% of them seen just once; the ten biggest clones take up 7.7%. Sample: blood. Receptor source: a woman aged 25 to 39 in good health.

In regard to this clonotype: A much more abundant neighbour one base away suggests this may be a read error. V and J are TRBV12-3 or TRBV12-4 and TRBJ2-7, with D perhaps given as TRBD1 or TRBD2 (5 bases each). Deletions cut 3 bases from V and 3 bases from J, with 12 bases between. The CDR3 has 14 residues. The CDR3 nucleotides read TGTGCCAGCAGTTTTTCTCGGGGCTTCTACGAGCAGTACTTC. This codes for CASSFSRGFYEQYF.

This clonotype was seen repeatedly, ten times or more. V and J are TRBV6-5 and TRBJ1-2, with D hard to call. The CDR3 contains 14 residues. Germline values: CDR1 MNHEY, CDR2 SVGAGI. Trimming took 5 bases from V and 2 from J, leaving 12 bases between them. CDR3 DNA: TGTGCCAGCAGTAGGACCCTGAAAAACTATGGCTACACCTTC. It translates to CASSRTLKNYGYTF.

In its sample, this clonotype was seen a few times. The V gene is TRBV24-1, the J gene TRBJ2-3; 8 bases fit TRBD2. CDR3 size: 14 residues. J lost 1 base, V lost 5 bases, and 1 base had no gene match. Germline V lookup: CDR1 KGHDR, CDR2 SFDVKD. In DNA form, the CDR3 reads TGTGCCACCAGTGGGCGGGGGGGCACAGATACGCAGTATTTT. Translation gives CATSGRGGTDTQYF.

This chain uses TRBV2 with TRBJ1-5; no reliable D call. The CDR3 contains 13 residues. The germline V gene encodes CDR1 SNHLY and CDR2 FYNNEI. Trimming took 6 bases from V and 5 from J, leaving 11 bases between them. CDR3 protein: CASRDRDDQPQHF. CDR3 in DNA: TGTGCCAGCAGGGACCGAGATGATCAGCCCCAGCATTTT.

The CDR3 bases are TGCAGCGTGGGGGGAGGGACTCACAACAATGAGCAGTTCTTC. Encoded protein: CSVGGGTHNNEQFF. The V and J genes are TRBV29-1 and TRBJ2-1; 7 bases fit TRBD2. The CDR3 loop spans 14 amino acids. J gave up 5 bases and V 6 bases, and 10 bases lay outside the gene matches. Germline-derived CDR1 and CDR2 are SQVTM and ANQGSEA.

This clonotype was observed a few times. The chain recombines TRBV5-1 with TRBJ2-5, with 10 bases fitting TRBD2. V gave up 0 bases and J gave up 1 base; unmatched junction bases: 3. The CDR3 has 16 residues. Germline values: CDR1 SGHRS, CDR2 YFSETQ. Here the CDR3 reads CASSLVGLAAQETQYF. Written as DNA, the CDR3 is TGCGCCAGCAGCTTGGTAGGACTAGCGGCCCAAGAGACCCAGTACTTC.

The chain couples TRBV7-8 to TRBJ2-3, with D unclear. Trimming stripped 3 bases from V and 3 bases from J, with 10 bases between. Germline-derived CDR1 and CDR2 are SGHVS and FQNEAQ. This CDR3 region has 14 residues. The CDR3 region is CASSLFWSTDTQYF. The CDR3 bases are TGTGCCAGCAGCTTGTTCTGGTCGACAGATACGCAGTATTTT.

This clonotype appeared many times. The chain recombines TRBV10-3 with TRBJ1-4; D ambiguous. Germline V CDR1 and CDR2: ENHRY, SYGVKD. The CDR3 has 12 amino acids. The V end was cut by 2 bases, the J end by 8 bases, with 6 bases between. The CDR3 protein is CAISELGEKLFF. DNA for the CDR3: TGTGCCATCAGTGAGCTGGGGGAAAAACTGTTTTTT.

The CDR3 coding sequence is TGCGCCAGCAGCCCAGCGGGAGGAAGGGAGGATGAGCAGTTCTTC. Translated, it gives CASSPAGGREDEQFF. The chain uses TRBV4-1 and TRBJ2-1; TRBD2 matches 9 bases. From germline, CDR1 is MGHRA and CDR2 YSYEKL. V dropped 4 bases and J dropped 8; count of bases not matched to a gene: 9. This CDR3 has 15 amino acids.

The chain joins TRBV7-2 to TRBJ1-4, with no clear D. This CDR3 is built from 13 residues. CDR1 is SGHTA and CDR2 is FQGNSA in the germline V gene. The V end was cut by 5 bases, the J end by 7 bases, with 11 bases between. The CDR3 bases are TGTGCCAGCAGCCTATTCCAAGGTGAAAAACTGTTTTTT. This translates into CASSLFQGEKLFF.

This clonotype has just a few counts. The CDR3 DNA follows: TGTGCCAGCAGTGGGAAGGGGAGTGAGTGGCAGTTCTTC. Its translation: CASSGKGSEWQFF. The gene calls are TRBV27 and TRBJ2-1, with D possibly called TRBD1 or TRBD2 (5 bases each). The germline V and J ends were trimmed by 5 bases and 12 bases, with 17 bases remaining between them. This CDR3 comprises 13 residues. The germline gives CDR1 MNHEY, CDR2 SMNVEV (reference sequence).

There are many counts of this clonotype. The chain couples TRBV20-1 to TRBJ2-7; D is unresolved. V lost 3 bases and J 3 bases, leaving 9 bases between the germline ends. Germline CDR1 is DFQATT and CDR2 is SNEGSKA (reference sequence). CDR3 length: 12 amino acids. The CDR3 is CSARVGSYEQYF. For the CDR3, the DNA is TGCAGTGCTAGGGTTGGCAGCTACGAGCAGTACTTC.

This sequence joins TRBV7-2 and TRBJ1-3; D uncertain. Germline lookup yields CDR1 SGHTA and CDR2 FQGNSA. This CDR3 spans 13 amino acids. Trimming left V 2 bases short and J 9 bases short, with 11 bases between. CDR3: CASSLSPAATIYF. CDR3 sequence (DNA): TGTGCCAGCAGCTTATCCCCAGCCGCCACCATATATTTT.

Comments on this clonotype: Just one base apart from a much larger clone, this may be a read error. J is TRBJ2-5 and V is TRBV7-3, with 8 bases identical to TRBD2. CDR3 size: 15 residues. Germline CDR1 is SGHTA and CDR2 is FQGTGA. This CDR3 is CTSSSPGLGQETQYF. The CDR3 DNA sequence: TGTACCAGCAGCTCACCGGGACTAGGACAAGAGACCCAGTACTTC. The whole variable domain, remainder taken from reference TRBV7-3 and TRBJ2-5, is GAGVSQTPSNKVTEKGKYVELRCDPISGHTALYWYRQSLGQGPEFLIYFQGTGAADDSGLPNDRFFAVRPEGSVSTLKIQRTERGDSAVYLCTSSSPGLGQETQYFGPGTRLLVL.

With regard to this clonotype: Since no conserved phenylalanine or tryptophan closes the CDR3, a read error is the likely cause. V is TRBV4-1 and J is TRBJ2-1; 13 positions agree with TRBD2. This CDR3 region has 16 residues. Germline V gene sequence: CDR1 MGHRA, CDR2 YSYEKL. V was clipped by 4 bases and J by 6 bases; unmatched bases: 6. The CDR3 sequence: CASSLTGTSGTNEQFL. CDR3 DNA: TGCGCCAGCAGCCTTACCGGGACTAGCGGGACCAATGAGCAGTTCCTC.

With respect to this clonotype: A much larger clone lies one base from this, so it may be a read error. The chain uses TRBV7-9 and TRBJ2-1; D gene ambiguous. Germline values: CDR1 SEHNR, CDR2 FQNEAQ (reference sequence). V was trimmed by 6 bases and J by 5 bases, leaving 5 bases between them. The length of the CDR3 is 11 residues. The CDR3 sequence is CASRINNEQFF. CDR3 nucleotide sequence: TGTGCCAGCAGGATAAACAATGAGCAGTTCTTC. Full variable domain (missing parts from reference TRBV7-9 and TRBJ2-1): DTGVSQNPRHKITKRGQNVTFRCDPISEHNRLYWYRQTLGQGPEFLTYFQNEAQLEKSRLLSDRFSAERPKGSFSTLEIQRTEQGDSAMYLCASRINNEQFFGPGTRLTVL.

CDR3 in amino acids: CSASTGFDSNQPQHF. Written as DNA, the CDR3 is TGCAGCGCCTCGACAGGTTTCGATAGCAATCAGCCCCAGCATTTT. The chain is built from TRBV29-1 and TRBJ1-5; possible D gene TRBD1, 6 bases. Germline V gives CDR1 SQVTM, CDR2 ANQGSEA. Between the trimmed V and J ends, which lost 7 bases and 0 bases, there was a span of 16 bases. CDR3 length: 15 residues.

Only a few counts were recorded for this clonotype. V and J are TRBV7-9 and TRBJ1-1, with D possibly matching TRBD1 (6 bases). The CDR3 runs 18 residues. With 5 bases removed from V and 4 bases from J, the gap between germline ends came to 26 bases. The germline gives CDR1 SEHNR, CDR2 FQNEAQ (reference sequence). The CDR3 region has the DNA TGTGCCAGCAGCGCTTCATGGGGGCAGGGCGGTGGGAGCACTGAAGCTTTCTTT. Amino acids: CASSASWGQGGGSTEAFF.

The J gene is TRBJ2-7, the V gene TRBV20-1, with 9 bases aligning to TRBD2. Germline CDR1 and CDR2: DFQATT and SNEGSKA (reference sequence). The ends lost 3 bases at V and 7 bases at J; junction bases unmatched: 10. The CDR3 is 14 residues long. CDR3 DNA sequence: TGCAGTGCTAGTAGGCTAGCGGGATACAATGAGCAGTACTTC. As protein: CSASRLAGYNEQYF.